This TCR beta chain was observed in a study of blood T cell repertoires in COVID-19. Study-wide context: Acute and convalescent COVID-19 samples came from the United States, Italy and Spain.

The junction had 13 bases not matched to a gene; V was cut back by 4 bases and J by 3 bases. Per germline, CDR1 SEHNR and CDR2 FQNEAQ (reference sequence). The CDR3 spans 17 residues. The assay was immunoSEQ multiplex PCR, and TCRdb's table has in-frame clones only and misses some. The sample lists 140,000 to 150,000 clones; 65% to 85% were seen once. The material sequenced was peripheral blood. This receptor was identified in a woman between 45 and 65 years old with acute or convalescent COVID-19. The chain joins TRBV7-9 to TRBJ1-1; 8 nucleotides agree with TRBD1. The DNA of the CDR3 is TGTGCCAGCAGCTGGCTAGGAGAACAGGGGGTTGACACTGAAGCTTTCTTT. Its translation: CASSWLGEQGVDTEAFF.